A selection of T cell receptor beta chains follows, all from one sample in a study of cytomegalovirus exposure and HLA in healthy donors. Clones were sequenced by immunoSEQ multiplex PCR, and TCRdb holds only the in-frame ones, with some missing. The sample contains about 130,000 clones, around 80% of which appear only once. Sequencing used PBMCs. Receptors originate from a boy younger than 10 in good health and CMV-seronegative. Both conserved end residues are part of each CDR3. A D gene is named only where the DNA matches it firmly. Only some rows state a clone size, as once, few, many or a class for expanded clones.

d_gene: -
abundance: -
j_gene: TRBJ1-1
v_gene: TRBV4-1
CDR3nt: TGCGCCAGCAGCCTGAAGCGGAACACTGAAGCTTTCTTT
CDR3aa: CASSLKRNTEAFF

d_gene: TRBD2
abundance: -
j_gene: TRBJ2-3
v_gene: TRBV5-4
CDR3nt: TGTGCCAGCAGTCTGCCGGGACTAGGAGATACGCAGTATTTT
CDR3aa: CASSLPGLGDTQYF

d_gene: -
abundance: once
j_gene: TRBJ1-2
v_gene: TRBV5-1
CDR3nt: TGCGCCAGCAGCACGGGTGGAACAAGGCAGGGGACCTATGGCTACACCTTC
CDR3aa: CASSTGGTRQGTYGYTF

d_gene: -
abundance: once
j_gene: TRBJ2-2
v_gene: TRBV7-9
CDR3nt: TGTGCCAGCACCTCAAACCGGGACACCCCTGCGGGGGAGCTGTTTTTT
CDR3aa: CASTSNRDTPAGELFF

d_gene: -
abundance: -
j_gene: TRBJ2-5
v_gene: TRBV6-6
CDR3nt: TGCGCCAGCAGTGGCCAGACCCAGTACTTC
CDR3aa: CASSGQTQYF

d_gene: TRBD2
abundance: -
j_gene: TRBJ2-3
v_gene: TRBV4-1
CDR3nt: TGCGCCAGCAGCCAAGACCGTTCGGGGGGGCCCTTCCCTAGCACAGATACGCAGTATTTT
CDR3aa: CASSQDRSGGPFPSTDTQYF

d_gene: TRBD2
abundance: -
j_gene: TRBJ2-1
v_gene: TRBV7-8
CDR3nt: TGTGCCAGCAGCATACTAGCGGGGGGGAGCTCCTACAATGAGCAGTTCTTC
CDR3aa: CASSILAGGSSYNEQFF

d_gene: -
abundance: -
j_gene: TRBJ2-1
v_gene: TRBV6-5
CDR3nt: TGTGCCAGCAGTTACAAGGGGCCAAACAATGAGCAGTTCTTC
CDR3aa: CASSYKGPNNEQFF

d_gene: -
abundance: -
j_gene: TRBJ2-7
v_gene: TRBV5-1
CDR3nt: TGCGCCAGCAGCTCTCACTTCGCTTACGAGCAGTACTTC
CDR3aa: CASSSHFAYEQYF

d_gene: TRBD1
abundance: -
j_gene: TRBJ2-5
v_gene: TRBV4-1
CDR3nt: TGCGCCAGCAGCTACAGGGGGCTGGAGACCCAGTACTTC
CDR3aa: CASSYRGLETQYF

d_gene: -
abundance: -
j_gene: TRBJ1-5
v_gene: TRBV2
CDR3nt: TGTGCCAGCAGTGAGGGGGGACCTACGGAGGTAGCGCAGCCCCAGCATTTT
CDR3aa: CASSEGGPTEVAQPQHF

d_gene: TRBD1
abundance: -
j_gene: TRBJ1-5
v_gene: TRBV4-2
CDR3nt: TGTGCCAGCAGCCAAACCGGGACAGGGTTGGGTAATCAGCCCCAGCATTTT
CDR3aa: CASSQTGTGLGNQPQHF

d_gene: -
abundance: -
j_gene: TRBJ1-4
v_gene: TRBV6-6
CDR3nt: TGTGCCAGCAGTTATAGGGGTGGGAATGAAAAACTGTTTTTT
CDR3aa: CASSYRGGNEKLFF

d_gene: -
abundance: -
j_gene: TRBJ1-4
v_gene: TRBV5-1
CDR3nt: TGCGCCAGCAGCTTGGCCGGGGGGCGAGATGAAAAACTGTTTTTT
CDR3aa: CASSLAGGRDEKLFF

d_gene: -
abundance: -
j_gene: TRBJ2-2
v_gene: TRBV19
CDR3nt: TGTGCCAGCCGACTGAGAGAGAACACCGGGGAGCTGTTTTTT
CDR3aa: CASRLRENTGELFF

d_gene: -
abundance: -
j_gene: TRBJ2-2
v_gene: TRBV15
CDR3nt: TGTGCCACCAGCAGAGAAGCGGAAGTCCGGGAGCTGTTTTTT
CDR3aa: CATSREAEVRELFF

d_gene: TRBD1
abundance: once
j_gene: TRBJ1-4
v_gene: TRBV9
CDR3nt: TGTGCCAGCAGCGTAGGAGGAGGGGACAGGGGGCTTAGGGAAAAACTGTTTTTT
CDR3aa: CASSVGGGDRGLREKLFF

d_gene: TRBD1
abundance: few
j_gene: TRBJ1-5
v_gene: TRBV6-1
CDR3nt: TGTGCCAGAAAAGGGGGCCCCAATCAGCCCCAGCATTTT
CDR3aa: CARKGGPNQPQHF

d_gene: -
abundance: -
j_gene: TRBJ1-4
v_gene: TRBV13
CDR3nt: TGTGCCAGCAGCTTGGCAGGAGGGTACGAAAAACTGTTTTTT
CDR3aa: CASSLAGGYEKLFF

d_gene: -
abundance: -
j_gene: TRBJ1-5
v_gene: TRBV2
CDR3nt: TGTGCCAGCACCACAGACCGGCGGGGAAGGACCCAGCATTTT
CDR3aa: CASTTDRRGRTQHF

d_gene: -
abundance: -
j_gene: TRBJ2-6
v_gene: TRBV2
CDR3nt: TGTGCCACGGTGGGGGCCAACGTCCTGACTTTC
CDR3aa: CATVGANVLTF

d_gene: TRBD1
abundance: -
j_gene: TRBJ1-2
v_gene: TRBV7-6
CDR3nt: TGTGCCAGCAGCTTCGGGACAGGGGTTGATGGCTACACCTTC
CDR3aa: CASSFGTGVDGYTF

d_gene: -
abundance: -
j_gene: TRBJ2-2
v_gene: TRBV6-1
CDR3nt: TGTGCCAGCAAAGTCTACGACACCGGGGAGCTGTTTTTT
CDR3aa: CASKVYDTGELFF

d_gene: -
abundance: few
j_gene: TRBJ1-2
v_gene: TRBV5-5
CDR3nt: TGTGCCAGCAGCCAATCCACGGGAGGTTATGGCTACACCTTC
CDR3aa: CASSQSTGGYGYTF

d_gene: TRBD1
abundance: -
j_gene: TRBJ2-2
v_gene: TRBV10-1
CDR3nt: TGCGCCAGCACCGTGGACAGGGGGGCCGGGGAGCTGTTTTTT
CDR3aa: CASTVDRGAGELFF

d_gene: -
abundance: -
j_gene: TRBJ2-1
v_gene: TRBV9
CDR3nt: TGTGCCAGCAGCGTAGAAGCCCGGAGCAATGAGCAGTTCTTC
CDR3aa: CASSVEARSNEQFF

d_gene: TRBD1
abundance: -
j_gene: TRBJ2-1
v_gene: TRBV7-9
CDR3nt: TGTGCCAGCAGCTTAGTCGGGACAGGTGACTACAATGAGCAGTTCTTC
CDR3aa: CASSLVGTGDYNEQFF

d_gene: -
abundance: -
j_gene: TRBJ1-2
v_gene: TRBV9
CDR3nt: TGTGCCAGCAGCGAGGGAGGCTGGGCCTATAACTATGGCTACACCTTC
CDR3aa: CASSEGGWAYNYGYTF

d_gene: -
abundance: few
j_gene: TRBJ1-5
v_gene: TRBV27
CDR3nt: TGTGCCAGCAGTTTATCATTATATAGCAATCAGCCCCAGCATTTT
CDR3aa: CASSLSLYSNQPQHF

d_gene: -
abundance: -
j_gene: TRBJ2-1
v_gene: TRBV5-4
CDR3nt: TGTGCCAGCAGCTTTCGGGGGACGGGTGAGCAGTTCTTC
CDR3aa: CASSFRGTGEQFF

d_gene: -
abundance: -
j_gene: TRBJ2-7
v_gene: TRBV30
CDR3nt: TGTGCCTGGAGTCCACCCGCGTCCTACGAGCAGTACTTC
CDR3aa: CAWSPPASYEQYF

d_gene: -
abundance: -
j_gene: TRBJ2-2
v_gene: TRBV4-2
CDR3nt: TGTGCCAGCAGCCAAGATCTTAGCACCGACACCGGGGAGCTGTTTTTT
CDR3aa: CASSQDLSTDTGELFF

d_gene: TRBD1
abundance: few
j_gene: TRBJ1-2
v_gene: TRBV4-1
CDR3nt: TGCGCCAGCAGCCAGTTTACCGGGACAGGGGGCCGTGGCTACACCTTC
CDR3aa: CASSQFTGTGGRGYTF

d_gene: -
abundance: -
j_gene: TRBJ1-1
v_gene: TRBV7-2
CDR3nt: TGTGCCAGCAGCGCCAGACAGAATTATATCACTGAAGCTTTCTTT
CDR3aa: CASSARQNYITEAFF

d_gene: TRBD2
abundance: -
j_gene: TRBJ2-3
v_gene: TRBV18
CDR3nt: TGTGCCAGCTCATCGAATAGCGGGAGGGCCTTAGATACGCAGTATTTT
CDR3aa: CASSSNSGRALDTQYF

d_gene: TRBD1
abundance: -
j_gene: TRBJ1-2
v_gene: TRBV4-3
CDR3nt: TGCGCCAGCAGCCGATCTAGCGGGACAGGGGATAGAGGCTACACCTTC
CDR3aa: CASSRSSGTGDRGYTF

d_gene: -
abundance: -
j_gene: TRBJ1-2
v_gene: TRBV14
CDR3nt: TGTGCCAGCAGCCATTGGGCAGTACCTTATGGCTACACCTTC
CDR3aa: CASSHWAVPYGYTF

d_gene: TRBD1
abundance: -
j_gene: TRBJ2-3
v_gene: TRBV6-1
CDR3nt: TGTGCCAGCAGCGAGGGACAGACGGAGATCGATACGCAGTATTTT
CDR3aa: CASSEGQTEIDTQYF

d_gene: -
abundance: -
j_gene: TRBJ1-2
v_gene: TRBV15
CDR3nt: TGTGCCACCAGCAGAGATTGGGAGGAAAACTATGGCTACACCTTC
CDR3aa: CATSRDWEENYGYTF

d_gene: -
abundance: -
j_gene: TRBJ1-3
v_gene: TRBV9
CDR3nt: TGTGCCAGCAGCGTAGGCCAGGGAGGCCACACCATATATTTT
CDR3aa: CASSVGQGGHTIYF

d_gene: -
abundance: -
j_gene: TRBJ2-7
v_gene: TRBV5-1
CDR3nt: TGCGCCAGCAGCTTACAGGGACACCTCAGCTCCTACGAGCAGTACTTC
CDR3aa: CASSLQGHLSSYEQYF